Below are 7 T cell receptor beta chains sequenced from a single sample in a study of CD8+ T cells in alopecia areata. Following RNA extraction, reverse transcription yielded cDNA that acted as the sequencing template. The repertoire was sequenced with immunoSEQ multiplex PCR; TCRdb's copy has only in-frame clones and lacks some. This table holds 100,000 to 150,000 clones, 35% to 40% found once. The sample was CD4+ T cells sorted from blood. Receptor source: a human donor with alopecia areata.

The DNA for the CDR3 is TGCGCCAGCAGTCTTACGATCCAGGGGGGCGAGCAGTACTTC. Its translation is CASSLTIQGGEQYF. The chain links TRBV23-1 to TRBJ2-7; a weak D match, TRBD1 (7 bases). TRBV23-1 has ORF status, its function being uncertain. This CDR3 is 14 amino acids long. V was clipped by 4 bases and J by 6 bases, with 16 bases between them.

The chain combines TRBV30 with TRBJ1-2; D is uncertain. The CDR3 covers 14 residues. V dropped 4 bases and J dropped 8 bases, with 20 bases sitting between them. Germline V gives CDR1 GTSNPN, CDR2 SVGIG (reference sequence). The CDR3 spells CAWNVLGLPGGYTF. In nucleotides, the CDR3 is TGTGCCTGGAACGTACTAGGGTTACCGGGCGGCTACACCTTC.

The chain has TRBV5-1 and TRBJ2-1; D assignment may be TRBD1 or TRBD2 (5 bases each). Trimming pared 4 bases from V and 4 bases from J, leaving 12 bases between. The CDR3 sequence is 14 residues long. Germline loops: CDR1 SGHRS, CDR2 YFSETQ. The CDR3 nucleotides read TGCGCCAGCAGCCTCCGGGACGCTTACAATGAGCAGTTCTTC. Protein sequence: CASSLRDAYNEQFF. The entire variable domain, with the rest obtained from reference TRBV5-1 and TRBJ2-1, is as follows: KAGVTQTPRYLIKTRGQQVTLSCSPISGHRSVSWYQQTPGQGLQFLFEYFSETQRNKGNFPGRFSGRQFSNSRSEMNVSTLELGDSALYLCASSLRDAYNEQFFGPGTRLTVL.

As for this clone: At the DNA level, this CDR3 is encoded by other sequences in the same sample as well. The rearrangement uses TRBV7-2 and TRBJ2-7; 12 positions agree with TRBD2. The trim removed 4 bases at V and 4 bases at J, leaving 2 bases unmatched. Germline V gene lookup returns CDR1 SGHTA and CDR2 FQGNSA. There are 14 residues in the CDR3. The CDR3: CASSSGLAGYEQYF. DNA for the CDR3: TGTGCCAGCAGCTCGGGACTAGCGGGTTACGAGCAGTACTTC.

The V and J genes are TRBV7-3 and TRBJ2-7; D is ambiguous. The V gene's germline CDR1 is SGHTA and CDR2 FQGTGA. The CDR3 is made up of 14 amino acids. V lost 3 bases to trimming and J lost 2 bases, with 11 bases between them. Written as DNA, the CDR3 is TGTGCCAGCAGCTTCCACCACACCGCCTACGAGCAGTACTTC. It yields the protein CASSFHHTAYEQYF.

V gene TRBV7-9 combines with J gene TRBJ1-2, with a weak D call TRBD1 (5 bases). Trimming pared 5 bases from V and 4 bases from J, leaving 14 bases between. This CDR3 is 14 amino acids long. Germline CDR1 is SEHNR and CDR2 is FQNEAQ (reference sequence). CDR3 amino acids: CASSTQTDLYGYTF. DNA of the CDR3: TGTGCCAGCAGCACACAGACAGATCTCTATGGCTACACCTTC.

This clone was counted a few times. V and J are TRBV7-2 and TRBJ2-7, with D hard to call. Trimming took off 3 bases at V and 5 bases at J, with 14 bases between the two ends. The germline V gene encodes CDR1 SGHTA and CDR2 FQGNSA. CDR3 length: 14 amino acids. The CDR3 region is CASSFPPMAHEQYF. CDR3 coding DNA: TGTGCCAGCAGCTTTCCCCCAATGGCGCACGAGCAGTACTTC. Full variable domain (remainder filled in from reference TRBV7-2 and TRBJ2-7): GAGVSQSPSNKVTEKGKDVELRCDPISGHTALYWYRQSLGQGLEFLIYFQGNSAPDKSGLPSDRFSAERTGGSVSTLTIQRTQQEDSAVYLCASSFPPMAHEQYFGPGTRLTVT.